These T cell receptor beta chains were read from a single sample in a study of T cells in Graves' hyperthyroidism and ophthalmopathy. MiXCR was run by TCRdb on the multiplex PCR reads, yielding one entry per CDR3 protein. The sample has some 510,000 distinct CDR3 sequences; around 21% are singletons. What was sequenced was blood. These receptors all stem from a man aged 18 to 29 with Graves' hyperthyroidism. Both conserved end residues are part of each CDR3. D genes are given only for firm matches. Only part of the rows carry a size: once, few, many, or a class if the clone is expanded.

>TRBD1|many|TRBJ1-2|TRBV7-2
CASSLVGQKYYGYTF
TGTGCCAGCAGCTTAGTGGGACAGAAGTACTATGGCTACACCTTC
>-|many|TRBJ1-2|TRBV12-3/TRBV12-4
CASSLRAQASDYGYTF
TGTGCCAGCAGTTTACGGGCGCAAGCATCAGACTATGGCTACACCTTC
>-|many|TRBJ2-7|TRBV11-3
CASSPSPIYEQYF
TGTGCCAGCAGCCCGTCCCCGATCTACGAGCAGTACTTC
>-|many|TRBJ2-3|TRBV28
CASSFPGGALTDTQYF
TGTGCCAGCAGTTTTCCCGGCGGGGCGCTCACAGATACGCAGTATTTT
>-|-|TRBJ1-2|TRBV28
CASSFLGSRPSNYGYTF
TGTGCCAGCAGTTTTTTGGGATCCAGGCCCTCTAACTATGGCTACACCTTC
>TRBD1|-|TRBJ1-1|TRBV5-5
CASTRRTGMNTEAFF
TGTGCCAGCACCCGTCGGACAGGTATGAACACTGAAGCTTTCTTT
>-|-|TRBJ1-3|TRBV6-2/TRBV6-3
CASSTRASTGNTIYF
TGTGCCAGCAGTACCCGGGCCAGTACTGGAAACACCATATATTTT
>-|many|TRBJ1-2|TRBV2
CASSKGYYGYTF
TGTGCCAGCAGCAAGGGCTACTATGGCTACACCTTC
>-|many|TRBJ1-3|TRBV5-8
CASSLGSAGNTIYF
TGTGCCAGTAGCTTGGGAAGCGCTGGAAACACCATATATTTT
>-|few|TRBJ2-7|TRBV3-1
CASSQGGYLGEQYF
TGTGCCAGCAGCCAAGGGGGTTACCTGGGGGAGCAGTACTTC
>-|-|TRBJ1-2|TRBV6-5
CASSYIQASGYTF
TGTGCCAGCAGTTACATACAGGCAAGTGGCTACACCTTC
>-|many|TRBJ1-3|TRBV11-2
CASSSPRRGVTIYF
TGTGCCAGCAGCTCGCCGAGGAGGGGGGTCACCATATATTTT
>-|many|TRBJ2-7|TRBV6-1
CASSESGYEQYF
TGTGCCAGCAGTGAAAGTGGGTACGAGCAGTACTTC
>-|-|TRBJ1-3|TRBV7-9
CASSSSGYSGNTIYF
TGTGCCAGCAGCTCTTCAGGGTACTCTGGAAACACCATATATTTT
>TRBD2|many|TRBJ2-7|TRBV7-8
CASSLGRGGYEQYF
TGTGCCAGCAGCTTAGGCCGGGGGGGCTACGAGCAGTACTTC
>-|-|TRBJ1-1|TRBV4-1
CASSQDSTGRAFF
TGCGCCAGCAGCCAAGATAGTACAGGACGCGCTTTCTTT
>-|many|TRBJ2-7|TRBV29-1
CSGMKIAGSLREQYF
TGCAGCGGCATGAAGATTGCGGGCAGCTTGAGGGAGCAGTACTTC
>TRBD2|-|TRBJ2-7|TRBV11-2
CASSTAAGGTPYEQYF
TGTGCCAGCAGCACTGCAGCGGGGGGGACTCCCTACGAGCAGTACTTC
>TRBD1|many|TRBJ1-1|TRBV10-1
CASSEPGTASTEAFF
TGCGCCAGCAGTGAGCCCGGGACAGCCAGCACTGAAGCTTTCTTT
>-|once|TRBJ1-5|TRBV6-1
CASSEGTWGNQPQHF
TGTGCCAGCAGTGAGGGGACTTGGGGTAATCAGCCCCAGCATTTT
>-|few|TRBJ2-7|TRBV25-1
CASGPGIYEQYF
TGTGCCAGCGGCCCAGGGATCTACGAGCAGTACTTC
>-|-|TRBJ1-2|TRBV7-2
CASSFLAGVNGYTF
TGTGCCAGCAGCTTTTTGGCAGGGGTAAATGGCTACACCTTC
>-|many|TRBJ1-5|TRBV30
CAWSVAQELQPQHF
TGTGCCTGGAGTGTAGCACAGGAACTTCAGCCCCAGCATTTT
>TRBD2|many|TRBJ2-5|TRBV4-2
CASSQERGSPETQYF
TGTGCCAGCAGCCAAGAGCGGGGGTCCCCGGAGACCCAGTACTTC
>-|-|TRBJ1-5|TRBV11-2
CASSLEGDNQPQHF
TGTGCCAGCAGCTTAGAGGGGGACAATCAGCCCCAGCATTTT
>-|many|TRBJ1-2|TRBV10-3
CAITPMGMGYGYTF
TGTGCCATCACCCCGATGGGGATGGGGTATGGCTACACCTTC
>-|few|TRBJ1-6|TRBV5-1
CASSLVSGLAPTVRALHF
TGCGCCAGCAGCTTGGTTTCCGGCCTAGCCCCGACAGTGAGAGCCCTCCACTTT
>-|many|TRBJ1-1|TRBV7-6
CASSSTTGYTEAFF
TGTGCCAGCAGCTCGACTACAGGTTACACTGAAGCTTTCTTT
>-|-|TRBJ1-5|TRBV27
CASSLNPGGHQPQHF
TGTGCCAGCAGTTTAAACCCCGGTGGGCATCAGCCCCAGCATTTT